This TCR beta chain was observed in a study of human T cells and chemical hapten exposure. There are a few counts of this clonotype. V trimming: 4 bases; J trimming: 4 bases; junction bases outside the gene matches: 7. The germline gives CDR1 SGHDT, CDR2 YYEEEE. The CDR3 consists of 15 residues. MiXCR was run by TCRdb on the RACE reads, yielding one entry per CDR3 protein. The sample lists roughly 380,000 distinct CDR3 sequences; more than 4.5% were seen once. Time point of the sample: patch test 1, 2 weeks after DPC sensitization. Treatment in this sample: therapeutic diphenylcyclopropenone sensitization with weekly scalp DPC.

The clonotype was recovered from a woman between 50 and 59 years old with alopecia areata. Some clones in this sample may be carry-over from other donors' samples. Sequences were derived from whole blood, sampled in connection with sensitization to the hapten diphenylcyclopropenone (DPC). V is TRBV5-6 and J is TRBJ2-3, with 9 bases fitting TRBD2. The CDR3: CASSGTSYIADTQYF. CDR3 nucleotide sequence: TGTGCCAGCAGCGGGACTAGCTATATCGCAGATACGCAGTATTTT. The variable domain in full, completed from reference TRBV5-6 and TRBJ2-3, reads DAGVTQSPTHLIKTRGQQVTLRCSPKSGHDTVSWYQQALGQGPQFIFQYYEEEERQRGNFPDRFSGHQFPNYSSELNVNALLLGDSALYLCASSGTSYIADTQYFGPGTRLTVL.